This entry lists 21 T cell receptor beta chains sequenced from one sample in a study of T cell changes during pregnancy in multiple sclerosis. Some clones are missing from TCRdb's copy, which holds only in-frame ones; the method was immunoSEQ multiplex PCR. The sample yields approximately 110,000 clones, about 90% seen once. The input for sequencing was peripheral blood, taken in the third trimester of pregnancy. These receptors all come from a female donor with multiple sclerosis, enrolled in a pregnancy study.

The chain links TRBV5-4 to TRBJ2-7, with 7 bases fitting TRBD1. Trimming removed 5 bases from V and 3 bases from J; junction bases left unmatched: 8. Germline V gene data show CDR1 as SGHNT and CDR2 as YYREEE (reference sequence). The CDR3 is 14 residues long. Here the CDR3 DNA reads TGTGCCAGCAGTTCCGGGACAGCTTTCTACGAGCAGTACTTC. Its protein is CASSSGTAFYEQYF. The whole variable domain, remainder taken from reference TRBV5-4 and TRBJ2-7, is ETGVTQSPTHLIKTRGQQVTLRCSSQSGHNTVSWYQQALGQGPQFIFQYYREEENGRGNFPPRFSGLQFPNYSSELNVNALELDDSALYLCASSSGTAFYEQYFGPGTRLTVT.

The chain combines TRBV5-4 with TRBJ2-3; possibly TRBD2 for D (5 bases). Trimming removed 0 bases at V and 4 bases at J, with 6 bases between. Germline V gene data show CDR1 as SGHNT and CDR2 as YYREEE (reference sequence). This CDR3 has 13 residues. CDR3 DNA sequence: TGTGCCAGCAGCTTGGTGGACTCAGATACGCAGTATTTT. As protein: CASSLVDSDTQYF.

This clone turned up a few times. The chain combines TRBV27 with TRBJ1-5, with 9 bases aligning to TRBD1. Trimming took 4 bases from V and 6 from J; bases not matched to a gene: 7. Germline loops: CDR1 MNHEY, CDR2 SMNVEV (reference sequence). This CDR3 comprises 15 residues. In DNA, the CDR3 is TGTGCCAGCAGTTCCCGGGACAGGGCAAGTCAGCCCCAGCATTTT. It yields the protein CASSSRDRASQPQHF.

The CDR3 sequence: CASSPQGQGTYEQYF. The CDR3 DNA sequence: TGTGCCAGCTCACCCCAAGGACAGGGGACCTACGAGCAGTACTTC. V and J are TRBV18 and TRBJ2-7; 9 positions match TRBD1. V was clipped by 3 bases and J by 2 bases; unmatched bases: 5. Germline V gene sequence: CDR1 KGHSH, CDR2 LQKENI. The CDR3 runs to 15 residues.

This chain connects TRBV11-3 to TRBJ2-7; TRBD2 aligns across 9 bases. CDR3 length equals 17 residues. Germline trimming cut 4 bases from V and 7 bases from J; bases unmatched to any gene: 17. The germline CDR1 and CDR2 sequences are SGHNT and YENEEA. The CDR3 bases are TGTGCCAGCAGCTCCGGCGGGGGGGCCGTTTTGTTGGAGGAGCAGTACTTC. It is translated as CASSSGGGAVLLEEQYF.

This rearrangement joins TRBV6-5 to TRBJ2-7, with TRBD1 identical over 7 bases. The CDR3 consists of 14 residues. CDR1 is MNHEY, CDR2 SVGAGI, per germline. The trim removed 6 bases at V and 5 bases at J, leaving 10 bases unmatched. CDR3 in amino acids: CASSWLQGPHEQYF. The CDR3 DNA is TGTGCCAGCAGCTGGTTACAGGGGCCCCACGAGCAGTACTTC.

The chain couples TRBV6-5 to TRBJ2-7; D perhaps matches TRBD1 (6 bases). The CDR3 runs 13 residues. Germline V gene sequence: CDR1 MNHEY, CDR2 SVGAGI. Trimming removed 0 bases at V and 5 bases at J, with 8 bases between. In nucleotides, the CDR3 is TGTGCCAGCAGTTACTCGAGGGGGAACGAGCAGTACTTC. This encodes CASSYSRGNEQYF.

CDR3 DNA sequence: TGTGCCATCACCCGGGAGGCGAACACTGAAGCTTTCTTT. Translated, it gives CAITREANTEAFF. The J gene is TRBJ1-1, the V gene TRBV10-3; D gene ambiguous. Germline lookup yields CDR1 ENHRY and CDR2 SYGVKD. This CDR3 has 13 amino acids. V dropped 7 bases and J dropped 1 base, with 10 bases sitting between them.

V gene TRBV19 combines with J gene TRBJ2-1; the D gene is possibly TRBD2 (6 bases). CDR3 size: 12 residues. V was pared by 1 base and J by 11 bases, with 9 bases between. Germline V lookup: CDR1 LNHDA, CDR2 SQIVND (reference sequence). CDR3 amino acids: CASSIGGGKQFF. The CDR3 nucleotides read TGTGCCAGTAGTATAGGGGGAGGCAAGCAGTTCTTC.

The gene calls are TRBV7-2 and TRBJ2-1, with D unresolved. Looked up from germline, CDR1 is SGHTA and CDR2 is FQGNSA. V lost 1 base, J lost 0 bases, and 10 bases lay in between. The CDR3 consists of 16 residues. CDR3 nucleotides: TGTGCCAGCAGCTTAGGCCATTCGAGCTCCTACAATGAGCAGTTCTTC. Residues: CASSLGHSSSYNEQFF.

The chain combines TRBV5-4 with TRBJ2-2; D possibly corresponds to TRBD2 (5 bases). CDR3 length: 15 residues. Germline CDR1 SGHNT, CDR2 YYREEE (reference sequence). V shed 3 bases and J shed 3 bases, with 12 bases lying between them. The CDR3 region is CASSSDTGYTGELFF. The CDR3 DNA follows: TGTGCCAGCAGCTCCGATACGGGGTACACCGGGGAGCTGTTTTTT.

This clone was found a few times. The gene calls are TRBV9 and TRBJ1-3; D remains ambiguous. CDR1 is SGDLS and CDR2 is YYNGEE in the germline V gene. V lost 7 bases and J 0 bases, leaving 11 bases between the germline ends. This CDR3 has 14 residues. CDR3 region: CASQAGISGNTIYF. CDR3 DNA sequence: TGTGCCAGCCAAGCGGGGATCTCTGGAAACACCATATATTTT.

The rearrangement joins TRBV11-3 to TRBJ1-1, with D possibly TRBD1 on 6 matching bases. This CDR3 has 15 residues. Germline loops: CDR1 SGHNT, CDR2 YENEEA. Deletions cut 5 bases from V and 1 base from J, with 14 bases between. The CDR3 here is CASSPRGTPNTEAFF. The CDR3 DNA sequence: TGTGCCAGCAGCCCAAGGGGGACACCGAACACTGAAGCTTTCTTT.

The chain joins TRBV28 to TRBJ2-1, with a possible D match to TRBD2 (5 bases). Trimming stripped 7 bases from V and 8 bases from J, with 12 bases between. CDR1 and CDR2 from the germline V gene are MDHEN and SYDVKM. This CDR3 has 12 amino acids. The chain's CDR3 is CASINGVHEQFF. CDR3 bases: TGTGCCAGCATAAACGGGGTGCATGAGCAGTTCTTC.

The chain's CDR3 is CASSDTPGTGTQYF. In DNA, the CDR3 is TGTGCCAGCAGCGACACCCCCGGGACAGGGACGCAGTATTTT. The chain has TRBV27 and TRBJ2-3; TRBD1 matches at 9 bases. Germline loops: CDR1 MNHEY, CDR2 SMNVEV (reference sequence). The J segment lost 9 bases and the V segment lost 6 bases, leaving 10 bases of the junction unmatched. This CDR3 has 14 residues.

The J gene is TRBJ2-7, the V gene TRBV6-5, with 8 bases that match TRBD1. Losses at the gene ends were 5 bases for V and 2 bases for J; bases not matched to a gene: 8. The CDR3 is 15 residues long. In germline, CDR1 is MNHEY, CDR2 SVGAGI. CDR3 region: CASSRSGTGAYEQYF. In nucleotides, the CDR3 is TGTGCCAGCAGTAGATCCGGGACAGGTGCCTACGAGCAGTACTTC.

CDR3 sequence: CASSVGQSGELFF. The CDR3 DNA sequence: TGTGCCAGCAGCGTAGGACAGTCCGGGGAGCTGTTTTTT. This chain connects TRBV9 to TRBJ2-2; a possible D gene is TRBD1 (5 bases). The V end lost 0 bases, the J end lost 6 bases, and 6 bases lay between the germline ends. CDR3 length equals 13 residues. In germline, CDR1 is SGDLS, CDR2 YYNGEE.

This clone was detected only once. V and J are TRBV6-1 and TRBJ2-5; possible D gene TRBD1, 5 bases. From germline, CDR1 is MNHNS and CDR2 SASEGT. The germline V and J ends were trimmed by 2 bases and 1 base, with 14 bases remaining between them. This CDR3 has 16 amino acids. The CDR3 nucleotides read TGTGCCAGCAGTGAACTGGGAAGGGGTCGCCAAGAGACCCAGTACTTC. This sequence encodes CASSELGRGRQETQYF.

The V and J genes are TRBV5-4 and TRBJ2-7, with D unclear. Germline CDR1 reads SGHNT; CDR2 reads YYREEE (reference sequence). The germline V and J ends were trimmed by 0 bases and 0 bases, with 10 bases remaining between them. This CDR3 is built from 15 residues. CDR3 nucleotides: TGTGCCAGCAGCTTGGGGCCATTAATCTCCTACGAGCAGTACTTC. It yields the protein CASSLGPLISYEQYF.

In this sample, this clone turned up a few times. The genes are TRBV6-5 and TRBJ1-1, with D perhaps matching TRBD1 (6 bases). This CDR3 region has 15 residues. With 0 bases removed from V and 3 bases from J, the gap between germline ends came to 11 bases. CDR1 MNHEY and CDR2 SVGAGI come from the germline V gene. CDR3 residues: CASSYSNPGDTEAFF. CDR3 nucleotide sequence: TGTGCCAGCAGTTACTCGAACCCAGGGGACACTGAAGCTTTCTTT.

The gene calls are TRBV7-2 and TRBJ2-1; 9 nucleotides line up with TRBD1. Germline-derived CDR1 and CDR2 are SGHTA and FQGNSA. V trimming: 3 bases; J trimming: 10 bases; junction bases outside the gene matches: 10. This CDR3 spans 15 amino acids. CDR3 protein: CASSFRQGGYKEQFF. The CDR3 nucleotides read TGTGCCAGCAGCTTTCGACAGGGGGGATATAAGGAGCAGTTCTTC.